The 13 T cell receptor beta chains presented below share a single source sample, sequenced in a study of T cell repertoires in cytomegalovirus infection. TCRdb analysed the reads with MiXCR anew, one entry per CDR3 protein. In the table there are about 490,000 distinct CDR3 sequences, 11% of which are singletons. Sequenced input: PBMCs. The receptors shown here come from a human donor in good health (CMV status not recorded). Some clones in this sample may be carry-over from other donors' samples.

This chain links TRBV28 with TRBJ1-5, with a possible D match to TRBD1 (5 bases). Germline V gene sequence: CDR1 MDHEN, CDR2 SYDVKM. The CDR3 runs 16 residues. V lost 1 base and J lost 2, with 12 bases in between. CDR3 sequence (DNA): TGTGCCAGCAGTTTATACCCGGGGGGAGGCAATCAGCCCCAGCATTTT. It encodes CASSLYPGGGNQPQHF.

As regards this clonotype: One base away lies a much larger clone, so this may be a sequencing read error. V usage is TRBV4-2 and J usage is TRBJ2-5; D is unclear. V shed 4 bases and J shed 5 bases, with 11 bases lying between them. CDR3 length equals 13 residues. Germline CDR1 reads LGHNA; CDR2 reads YNFKEQ. The CDR3 bases are TGTGCCAGCAGCCGAGATAGTTGGGAGACCCAGTACTTC. The encoded protein is CASSRDSWETQYF.

The table lists this clonotype with a few counts. The CDR3 region has the DNA TGTGCCAGCAGCTTCCCAGAAGAGACCCAGTACTTC. It translates to CASSFPEETQYF. The V call is TRBV5-5, the J call TRBJ2-5, with unresolved D. The CDR3 sequence is 12 residues long. The V and J ends lost 2 bases and 3 bases respectively, with 5 bases between them. CDR1 and CDR2 from the germline V gene are SGHKS and YYEKEE (reference sequence).

This clonotype was recorded many times. The chain links TRBV12-3 or TRBV12-4 to TRBJ2-5, with a weak D call TRBD2 (7 bases). The V end lost 6 bases, the J end lost 4 bases, and 18 bases lay between the germline ends. This CDR3 region has 15 residues. CDR3 nucleotide sequence: TGTGCCAGCAGCACACTCGGGGGGCTAGGAGAGACCCAGTACTTC. Its translation is CASSTLGGLGETQYF.

This clonotype was counted at least ten times. In DNA, the CDR3 is TGTGCCAGCAGTTTCGAGACTAGCGGAGGGTACAATGAGCAGTTCTTC. Its translation is CASSFETSGGYNEQFF. This chain joins TRBV6-2 or TRBV6-3 and TRBJ2-1; 9 nucleotides line up with TRBD2. The V and J ends lost 4 bases and 4 bases, in that order; junction bases with no gene match: 8. Germline assignment: CDR1 MNHEY and CDR2 SVGEGT. CDR3 size: 16 residues.

The chain uses TRBV20-1 and TRBJ2-7; no definite D call. V shed 6 bases and J shed 6 bases, with 12 bases lying between them. CDR3 length: 11 residues. Germline CDR1 is DFQATT and CDR2 is SNEGSKA (reference sequence). DNA of the CDR3: TGCAGTGCCCCCGGTCCGGGCGAGCAGTACTTC. It translates to CSAPGPGEQYF.

This clonotype was observed at least ten times. The chain couples TRBV7-2 to TRBJ2-5; no firm D call. The CDR3 has 11 amino acids. V was trimmed by 5 bases and J by 11 bases, leaving 12 bases between them. Per the germline V gene, CDR1 is SGHTA and CDR2 is FQGNSA. CDR3 loop: CASSETIAQYF. The CDR3 coding sequence is TGTGCCAGCAGCGAGACCATTGCTCAGTACTTC.

This clonotype was observed a handful of times. The chain carries TRBV29-1 and TRBJ2-4; the D is unclear. The CDR3 loop spans 12 amino acids. V was cut by 7 bases and J by 0 bases, with 7 bases left in between. The germline V gene encodes CDR1 SQVTM and CDR2 ANQGSEA. The CDR3 nucleotides read TGCAGCGGAGGAGTAGCCAAAAACATTCAGTACTTC. Translated: CSGGVAKNIQYF.

There are many counts of this clonotype. The chain carries TRBV29-1 and TRBJ2-7; 9 bases agree with TRBD1. The CDR3 covers 17 residues. The J segment lost 4 bases and the V segment lost 7 bases, leaving 20 bases of the junction unmatched. Germline assignment: CDR1 SQVTM and CDR2 ANQGSEA. The CDR3 DNA reads as TGCAGCGCTAGTACTTCCGGGACAGGGCCTCCTAATTACGAGCAGTACTTC. Protein product: CSASTSGTGPPNYEQYF.

There are many counts of this clonotype. The chain joins TRBV12-3 or TRBV12-4 to TRBJ1-4; D is unresolved. Deletions cut 3 bases from V and 6 bases from J, with 14 bases between. The CDR3 consists of 15 residues. The CDR3 nucleotides read TGTGCCAGCAGTTTCGGGCTTTCGGTGGATGAAAAACTGTTTTTT. Translation gives CASSFGLSVDEKLFF.

The chain links TRBV15 to TRBJ2-2; D is unresolved. The CDR3 totals 14 residues. V was trimmed by 8 bases and J by 4 bases, leaving 14 bases between them. Per the germline V gene, CDR1 is LNHNV and CDR2 is YYDKDF (reference sequence). The CDR3 loop is CATQTHPSTGELFF. CDR3 DNA sequence: TGTGCCACCCAGACCCATCCGAGCACCGGGGAGCTGTTTTTT. The variable domain in full, with the rest retrieved from reference TRBV15 and TRBJ2-2, is DAMVIQNPRYQVTQFGKPVTLSCSQTLNHNVMYWYQQKSSQAPKLLFHYYDKDFNNEADTPDNFQSRRPNTSFCFLDIRSPGLGDTAMYLCATQTHPSTGELFFGEGSRLTVL.

This clonotype was observed many times. This sequence joins TRBV29-1 and TRBJ2-7, with D possibly being TRBD1 (7 bases). V lost 3 bases and J 1 base, leaving 13 bases between the germline ends. The CDR3 is 14 amino acids. Germline V gene sequence: CDR1 SQVTM, CDR2 ANQGSEA. The CDR3 coding sequence is TGCAGCGTTGAGCGGGACAGACCTTCCTACGAGCAGTACTTC. Its protein is CSVERDRPSYEQYF.

This CDR3 reads CASSEGRWDTEAFF. The CDR3 DNA reads TGTGCCAGCAGTGAGGGGCGATGGGACACTGAAGCTTTCTTT. This chain connects TRBV2 to TRBJ1-1, with D possibly being TRBD1 (5 bases). V dropped 3 bases and J dropped 3 bases, with 11 bases sitting between them. Germline V lookup: CDR1 SNHLY, CDR2 FYNNEI. The CDR3 is 14 amino acids.